This T cell receptor (beta chain) originates from a study of CD8+ T cells in alopecia areata. On the study more broadly: Using the percentage of affected scalp area, treated patients' severity was scored.

Treatment: oral pan-JAK inhibitor, 5-10 mg twice daily. This CDR3 contains 13 residues. V was cut by 4 bases and J by 7 bases, with 11 bases left in between. Germline CDR1 SGHTA, CDR2 FQGNSA. Whole-study results and caveats: In scalp and blood during tofacitinib, many expanded lesional clones persisted. Among the 100 top clones, expanded CD8+ clones, like scalp clonality, were significantly decreased by tofacitinib.

A few counts support this clone. Antigen specificity is unknown. Following extraction, RNA underwent reverse transcription to cDNA, which served as the sequencing template. Using immunoSEQ multiplex PCR, the repertoire was profiled, and TCRdb retains in-frame clones only, with some absent. The table shows roughly 210,000 clones, with approximately 40% occurring only once. The sequence came from a human donor with alopecia areata. The chain is built from TRBV7-2 and TRBJ1-5; the D is unclear. The sample was CD4+ T cells sorted from blood, taken at approximately week 37, from a patient treated with tofacitinib. DNA of the CDR3: TGTGCCAGCAGCTGGTCCAGGTGGCAGCCCCAGCATTTT. As protein: CASSWSRWQPQHF.